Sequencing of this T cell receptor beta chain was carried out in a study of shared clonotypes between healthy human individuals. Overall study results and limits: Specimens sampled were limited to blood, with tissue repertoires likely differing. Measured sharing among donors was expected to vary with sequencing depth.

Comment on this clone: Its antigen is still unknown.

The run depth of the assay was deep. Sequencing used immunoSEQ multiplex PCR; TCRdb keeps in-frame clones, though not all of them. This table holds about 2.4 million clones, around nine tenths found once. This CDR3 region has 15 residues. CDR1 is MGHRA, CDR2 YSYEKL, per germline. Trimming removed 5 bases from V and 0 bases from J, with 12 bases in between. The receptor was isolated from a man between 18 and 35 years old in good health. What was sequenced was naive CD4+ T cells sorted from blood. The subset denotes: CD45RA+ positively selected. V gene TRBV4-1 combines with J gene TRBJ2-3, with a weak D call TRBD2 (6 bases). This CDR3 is CASSEGGGSTDTQYF. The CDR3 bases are TGCGCCAGCAGCGAGGGAGGTGGGAGCACAGATACGCAGTATTTT.